The clone carrying this T cell receptor (beta chain) was seen a handful of times. Its target is not known. These data are taken from a study of molecular identifiers for immune sequencing clone quantification. Study-wide results and limits: Investigators reportedly could detect spiked Jurkat TCR RNA from one cell among 1.1 million or so naive cells.

This CDR3 has 16 amino acids. V gave up 2 bases and J gave up 3 bases, with 17 bases separating them. Germline-derived CDR1 and CDR2 are SGHVS and FQNEAQ. TCRdb independently ran MiXCR on the PCR reads; one entry per CDR3 protein. The sample has 460,000 or so distinct CDR3 sequences, about a fifth seen once. Using 10%, 30% or 50% RNA, naive CD8 libraries were derived from roughly 18,000 to 920,000 sorted cells. Naive CD8 T cells were FACS-sorted by CD8+CD4-CCR7+CD45RA+ markers. The J gene is TRBJ2-7, the V gene TRBV7-8; D remains ambiguous. The source is a human donor in good health. Some libraries in this study had Jurkat cell RNA spiked in. Material for sequencing was naive CD8+ T cells from blood, with Jurkat cell RNA spiked in. Subset of the sample: FACS-sorted CD8+CD4-CCR7+CD45RA+ naive T cells. CDR3 in amino acids: CASSLRGTVGYYEQYF. The CDR3 coding sequence is TGTGCCAGCAGCTTACGTGGAACAGTCGGCTACTACGAGCAGTACTTC.